This entry lists 32 T cell receptor beta chains sequenced from one sample in a study of cytomegalovirus exposure and HLA in healthy donors. Clones were sequenced by immunoSEQ multiplex PCR, and TCRdb holds only the in-frame ones, with some missing. The data contain tens of thousands of clones, 93% of them seen just once; the ten biggest clones take up over 2%. The sequenced sample consisted of PBMCs. The receptors derive from a young woman in good health and CMV-seronegative.

V usage is TRBV6-6 and J usage is TRBJ2-7, with TRBD2 identical over 7 bases. Germline V CDR1 and CDR2: MNHNY, SVGAGI (reference sequence). This CDR3 is built from 13 residues. Losses at the gene ends were 7 bases for V and 7 bases for J; bases not matched to a gene: 10. In DNA, the CDR3 is TGTGCCAGCAAACCGACGGCAGCGGGAGAGCAGTACTTC. Translation: CASKPTAAGEQYF.

This chain uses TRBV28 with TRBJ2-4; 8 bases fit TRBD1. The CDR3 totals 14 residues. The germline CDR1 and CDR2 sequences are MDHEN and SYDVKM. J gave up 6 bases and V 6 bases, and 7 bases lay outside the gene matches. Here the CDR3 DNA reads TGTGCCAGCAGCCCCGGACAGGGAGGAAACATTCAGTACTTC. It specifies CASSPGQGGNIQYF.

The J gene is TRBJ2-7, the V gene TRBV2, with D possibly being TRBD1 (6 bases). V lost 6 bases to trimming and J lost 0 bases, with 15 bases between them. This CDR3 is 15 amino acids long. The germline CDR1 and CDR2 sequences are SNHLY and FYNNEI. The CDR3 DNA reads as TGTGCCAGCAGCGGTGGGGGCACCTTCTCCTACGAGCAGTACTTC. Translation gives CASSGGGTFSYEQYF.

V gene TRBV6-4 combines with J gene TRBJ2-1; TRBD2 agrees at 7 bases. Germline assignment: CDR1 MRHNA and CDR2 SNTAGT. The CDR3 has 13 amino acids. The junction had 7 bases not matched to a gene; V was cut back by 4 bases and J by 10 bases. CDR3 sequence (DNA): TGTGCCAGCAGTGCCAGCGGGGAACGAGAGCAGTTCTTC. Its protein is CASSASGEREQFF.

V and J are TRBV29-1 and TRBJ1-2, with unresolved D. The CDR3 is 12 amino acids. The germline V and J ends were trimmed by 3 bases and 1 base, with 6 bases remaining between them. The V gene's germline CDR1 is SQVTM and CDR2 ANQGSEA. The CDR3 sequence: CSVDPGNYGYTF. DNA of the CDR3: TGCAGCGTTGATCCGGGTAACTATGGCTACACCTTC.

The chain recombines TRBV12-1 with TRBJ1-4; the D call of TRBD1 is as the table states it, not checked on the DNA. TRBV12-1 counts as a pseudogene. CDR3 length equals 16 residues. This CDR3 is CASSFWPDSQGEKLFF. In DNA form, the CDR3 reads TGTGCCAGCAGCTTTTGGCCCGACAGTCAGGGTGAAAAACTGTTTTTT.

As to this clone: A junction boundary mismatches the germline segment, possibly from a read error. This sequence joins TRBV6-1 and TRBJ2-6; D is perhaps TRBD1 (5 bases). Germline V gene data show CDR1 as MNHNS and CDR2 as SASEGT. The CDR3 loop spans 18 amino acids. This CDR3 reads CASREGQKVLSGANVLTF. DNA for the CDR3: TGTGCCAGCAGGGAAGGACAAAAGGTGCTCTCTGGGGCCAACGTCCTGACTTTC.

The V gene is TRBV7-2, the J gene TRBJ2-3, with 7 bases fitting TRBD1. The CDR3 has 16 amino acids. V was pared by 5 bases and J by 0 bases, with 8 bases of the junction left unmatched. Germline V lookup: CDR1 SGHTA, CDR2 FQGNSA. CDR3: CASSLRQGRSTDTQYF. The CDR3 nucleotides are TGTGCCAGCAGCCTGAGACAGGGACGAAGCACAGATACGCAGTATTTT.

The chain recombines TRBV6-1 with TRBJ1-4, with 7 bases matching TRBD1. Germline loops: CDR1 MNHNS, CDR2 SASEGT. The V and J ends lost 7 bases and 6 bases, in that order; junction bases with no gene match: 11. This CDR3 comprises 15 residues. CDR3 in amino acids: CASNPIQGFYEKLFF. Here the CDR3 DNA reads TGTGCCAGCAACCCCATACAGGGGTTTTATGAAAAACTGTTTTTT.

The chain employs TRBV7-9 and TRBJ1-1, with 10 bases lining up with TRBD1. Germline CDR1 is SEHNR and CDR2 is FQNEAQ (reference sequence). The V gene end was trimmed by 4 bases and the J gene end by 4 bases; junction bases not matched to a gene: 9. This CDR3 has 16 residues. The CDR3 here is CASSWGQGKEGTEAFF. As DNA, the CDR3 is TGTGCCAGCAGCTGGGGACAGGGGAAGGAGGGCACTGAAGCTTTCTTT. The complete variable domain, with remaining parts taken from reference TRBV7-9 and TRBJ1-1, reads DTGVSQNPRHKITKRGQNVTFRCDPISEHNRLYWYRQTLGQGPEFLTYFQNEAQLEKSRLLSDRFSAERPKGSFSTLEIQRTEQGDSAMYLCASSWGQGKEGTEAFFGQGTRLTVV.

This chain links TRBV6-5 with TRBJ1-1; D ambiguous. Trimming stripped 4 bases from V and 3 bases from J, with 15 bases between. The CDR3 consists of 15 residues. The germline V gene has CDR1 MNHEY and CDR2 SVGAGI. The CDR3: CASSSGRGGDTEAFF. DNA of the CDR3: TGTGCCAGCAGTTCCGGACGGGGTGGAGACACTGAAGCTTTCTTT.

The chain combines TRBV6-1 with TRBJ2-7; possibly TRBD1 for D (6 bases). The CDR3 runs to 14 residues. V lost 6 bases, J lost 1 base, and 13 bases lay in between. Germline CDR1 reads MNHNS; CDR2 reads SASEGT. This CDR3 is CASSVSQGSYEQYF. Here the CDR3 DNA reads TGTGCCAGCAGCGTAAGTCAGGGGTCCTACGAGCAGTACTTC.

V is TRBV10-2 and J is TRBJ2-1; 10 nucleotides align to TRBD2. J gave up 6 bases and V 10 bases, and 6 bases lay outside the gene matches. The CDR3 covers 13 residues. Germline CDR1 reads WSHSY; CDR2 reads SAAADI. For the CDR3, the DNA is TGCGCCACAAATAGCGGGAGGTCCAATGAGCAGTTCTTC. Its protein product is CATNSGRSNEQFF.

DNA of the CDR3: TGTGCCAGCAGCATTGGACAGTACAATGAGCAGTTCTTC. Its translation: CASSIGQYNEQFF. The chain couples TRBV5-4 to TRBJ2-1, with D tentatively TRBD1 (6 bases). The V end lost 4 bases, the J end lost 4 bases, and 9 bases lay between the germline ends. The CDR3 spans 13 residues. In germline, CDR1 is SGHNT, CDR2 YYREEE (reference sequence). The full variable domain, its missing parts supplied by reference TRBV5-4 and TRBJ2-1, is ETGVTQSPTHLIKTRGQQVTLRCSSQSGHNTVSWYQQALGQGPQFIFQYYREEENGRGNFPPRFSGLQFPNYSSELNVNALELDDSALYLCASSIGQYNEQFFGPGTRLTVL.

This chain links TRBV7-9 with TRBJ1-4; TRBD1 matches at 8 bases. J was trimmed by 8 bases and V by 5 bases; bases with no gene match: 16. The germline V gene encodes CDR1 SEHNR and CDR2 FQNEAQ (reference sequence). This CDR3 contains 17 residues. The CDR3 bases are TGTGCCAGCAGCCGAGGACAGGGAGGGACCCCGGGCGAAAAACTGTTTTTT. Protein sequence: CASSRGQGGTPGEKLFF.

This rearrangement joins TRBV5-1 to TRBJ1-4, with 9 bases fitting TRBD1. Germline V CDR1 and CDR2: SGHRS, YFSETQ. The CDR3 totals 17 residues. Unmatched junction bases numbered 11, after V lost 2 bases and J lost 6 bases. In DNA, the CDR3 is TGCGCCAGCAGCTTTGGGACCTTGGACAGGGGTGATGAAAAACTGTTTTTT. Encoded protein: CASSFGTLDRGDEKLFF.

The chain joins TRBV10-3 to TRBJ2-2, with TRBD1 as a possible D gene (6 bases). CDR3 length equals 15 residues. The germline V and J ends were trimmed by 0 bases and 3 bases, with 8 bases remaining between them. Germline V gene lookup returns CDR1 ENHRY and CDR2 SYGVKD. CDR3 sequence: CAISESHRDTGELFF. The CDR3 DNA reads TGTGCCATCAGTGAGTCCCACAGGGACACCGGGGAGCTGTTTTTT.

V is TRBV28 and J is TRBJ2-7; 11 bases agree with TRBD2. J gave up 7 bases and V 3 bases, and 11 bases lay outside the gene matches. CDR1 MDHEN and CDR2 SYDVKM come from the germline V gene. The CDR3 runs to 16 residues. The CDR3 region is CASSFWLAGGTGEQYF. CDR3 bases: TGTGCCAGCAGTTTTTGGCTAGCGGGAGGTACGGGGGAGCAGTACTTC. The full variable domain, its missing parts supplied by reference TRBV28 and TRBJ2-7, is DVKVTQSSRYLVKRTGEKVFLECVQDMDHENMFWYRQDPGLGLRLIYFSYDVKMKEKGDIPEGYSVSREKKERFSLILESASTNQTSMYLCASSFWLAGGTGEQYFGPGTRLTVT.

J is TRBJ2-3 and V is TRBV5-1, with 7 bases that match TRBD1. The CDR3 spans 13 residues. Per the germline V gene, CDR1 is SGHRS and CDR2 is YFSETQ. After removal of 2 bases from V and 5 bases from J, the junction contained 2 bases not matched to a gene. In nucleotides, the CDR3 is TGCGCCAGCAGCTTCTCAGGGGGAGATACGCAGTATTTT. Translated: CASSFSGGDTQYF.

The chain joins TRBV5-1 to TRBJ1-1, with 8 bases matching TRBD1. The V and J ends lost 4 bases and 4 bases, in that order; junction bases with no gene match: 9. The CDR3 is 15 amino acids. CDR1 is SGHRS, CDR2 YFSETQ, per germline. The CDR3 bases are TGCGCCAGCAGCCTATTCCCAGACAGGGGCACTGAAGCTTTCTTT. Translation: CASSLFPDRGTEAFF.

V gene TRBV6-4 combines with J gene TRBJ2-1, with D unclear. CDR3 length: 14 amino acids. In germline, CDR1 is MRHNA, CDR2 SNTAGT. Trimming pared 3 bases from V and 3 bases from J, leaving 9 bases between. The CDR3 DNA sequence: TGTGCCAGCAGTGAAAGTGGAGACTACAATGAGCAGTTCTTC. It yields the protein CASSESGDYNEQFF.

This clone appeared once. The genes are TRBV27 and TRBJ2-7; 12 bases align to TRBD2. The junction had 16 bases not matched to a gene; V was cut back by 5 bases and J by 2 bases. CDR1 is MNHEY and CDR2 is SMNVEV in the germline V gene (reference sequence). This CDR3 has 19 residues. The CDR3 bases are TGTGCCAGCAGTGCCCCTTATGGACTAGCGGGAACCATCGCCTACGAGCAGTACTTC. Protein: CASSAPYGLAGTIAYEQYF.

The chain combines TRBV5-6 with TRBJ1-2; 10 bases are a match to TRBD1. Unmatched junction bases numbered 3, after V lost 1 base and J lost 3 bases. CDR1 SGHDT and CDR2 YYEEEE come from the germline V gene. The CDR3 covers 15 residues. The CDR3 sequence: CASSLRGTGDYGYTF. CDR3 bases: TGTGCCAGCAGCTTGAGGGGGACAGGGGACTATGGCTACACCTTC.

This rearrangement joins TRBV29-1 to TRBJ2-2, with 15 bases aligning to TRBD2. Germline V gives CDR1 SQVTM, CDR2 ANQGSEA. V trimming: 6 bases; J trimming: 7 bases; junction bases outside the gene matches: 6. The CDR3 length is 15 residues. The CDR3 loop reads CSVWGLAGGNGELFF. DNA for the CDR3: TGCAGCGTCTGGGGACTAGCGGGGGGAAACGGGGAGCTGTTTTTT.

This sequence joins TRBV9 and TRBJ2-3; TRBD2 matches 10 bases. J was trimmed by 0 bases and V by 0 bases; bases with no gene match: 7. Germline V gene sequence: CDR1 SGDLS, CDR2 YYNGEE. The CDR3 loop spans 18 amino acids. This CDR3 is CASSVAESGRESTDTQYF. The CDR3 DNA is TGTGCCAGCAGCGTAGCGGAAAGCGGGAGGGAGAGCACAGATACGCAGTATTTT.

J is TRBJ2-2 and V is TRBV9; TRBD1 agrees at 12 bases. There are 17 residues in the CDR3. Trimming took 2 bases from V and 4 from J; bases not matched to a gene: 6. Germline V gene sequence: CDR1 SGDLS, CDR2 YYNGEE. For the CDR3, the DNA is TGTGCCAGCAGCGTGGGACAGGGGGCTTTTCCCACCGGGGAGCTGTTTTTT. Protein sequence: CASSVGQGAFPTGELFF.

The V gene is TRBV6-5, the J gene TRBJ2-2, with TRBD1 as a possible D gene (5 bases). Looked up from germline, CDR1 is MNHEY and CDR2 is SVGAGI. V lost 6 bases, J lost 4 bases, and 12 bases lay in between. The CDR3 totals 14 residues. The chain's CDR3 is CASSYQGLTGELFF. In DNA, the CDR3 is TGTGCCAGCAGCTACCAGGGCCTCACCGGGGAGCTGTTTTTT.

The V and J genes are TRBV2 and TRBJ1-4; 7 nucleotides match TRBD1. V lost 0 bases and J lost 13; bases outside the gene matches: 11. The CDR3 has 15 residues. Germline CDR1 SNHLY, CDR2 FYNNEI. CDR3 coding DNA: TGTGCCAGCAGTGAAGCGCTACAGGGGCTCGCGGGACTGTTTTTT. Amino acids: CASSEALQGLAGLFF.

The V gene is TRBV10-1, the J gene TRBJ1-4; a possible D gene is TRBD1 (6 bases). Germline CDR1 is WNHNN and CDR2 is SYGVQD (reference sequence). The CDR3 sequence is 14 residues long. V was clipped by 7 bases and J by 4 bases, with 13 bases between them. Here the CDR3 DNA reads TGCGCCAGCAACAGGGAGGGGATTAATGAAAAACTGTTTTTT. Encoded protein: CASNREGINEKLFF.

The chain employs TRBV2 and TRBJ2-1; D not certain. The CDR3 length is 16 residues. The germline V and J ends were trimmed by 2 bases and 5 bases, with 16 bases remaining between them. CDR1 is SNHLY, CDR2 FYNNEI, per germline. In nucleotides, the CDR3 is TGTGCCAGCAGTGAATTGGCCGCGAGAGGAGACAATGAGCAGTTCTTC. This translates into CASSELAARGDNEQFF.

The V gene is TRBV30, the J gene TRBJ2-7; TRBD1 might be the D (6 bases). The length of the CDR3 is 15 residues. Germline V gene lookup returns CDR1 GTSNPN and CDR2 SVGIG (reference sequence). V was trimmed by 3 bases and J by 2 bases, leaving 17 bases between them. The CDR3 DNA follows: TGTGCCTGGAGCCTATTAAGGACAGAAACCTACGAGCAGTACTTC. Protein product: CAWSLLRTETYEQYF. Together with reference TRBV30 and TRBJ2-7, the CDR3 gives the full variable domain: SQTIHQWPATLVQPVGSPLSLECTVEGTSNPNLYWYRQAAGRGLQLLFYSVGIGQISSEVPQNLSASRPQDRQFILSSKKLLLSDSGFYLCAWSLLRTETYEQYFGPGTRLTVT.

This chain links TRBV28 with TRBJ1-5; D is ambiguous. The CDR3 consists of 16 residues. Trimming shortened V by 1 base and J by 1 base, and 11 bases separated the two germline ends. Germline values: CDR1 MDHEN, CDR2 SYDVKM. CDR3 amino acids: CASSLYGLGSNQPQHF. CDR3 sequence (DNA): TGTGCCAGCAGTTTATACGGCCTGGGCAGCAATCAGCCCCAGCATTTT.